Listed here are 31 T cell receptor beta chains from one sample, sequenced in a study of blood T cell repertoires in COVID-19. Method: immunoSEQ multiplex PCR; TCRdb's copy keeps in-frame clones and lacks some. The sample includes hundreds of thousands of clones, more than 70% of them seen just once. Sequenced sample: PBMCs or T cells enriched from blood (not recorded which). The receptors here all came from a woman in her thirties or forties with acute COVID-19.

This chain uses TRBV4-3 with TRBJ1-2; D is undetermined. V lost 0 bases, J lost 1 base, and 12 bases lay in between. This CDR3 comprises 16 residues. CDR1 and CDR2 (germline): LGHNA, YSLEER. DNA for the CDR3: TGCGCCAGCAGCCAAGATGAGGGCGCCGGTAACTATGGCTACACCTTC. Translation: CASSQDEGAGNYGYTF.

This chain joins TRBV24-1 and TRBJ2-2; D might be TRBD1 (6 bases). V was clipped by 5 bases and J by 5 bases, with 11 bases between them. CDR1 is KGHDR, CDR2 SFDVKD, per germline. This CDR3 has 14 residues. The CDR3 is CATSVGARTGELFF. The CDR3 DNA reads as TGTGCCACCAGTGTGGGGGCTCGGACCGGGGAGCTGTTTTTT.

The rearrangement joins TRBV5-4 to TRBJ1-1, with a tentative D call TRBD1 (5 bases). This CDR3 is built from 17 residues. Germline loops: CDR1 SGHNT, CDR2 YYREEE (reference sequence). The germline V and J ends were trimmed by 5 bases and 0 bases, with 20 bases remaining between them. CDR3 sequence (DNA): TGTGCCAGCAGTCCCCCAGGCGACAGAGCTCTGAACACTGAAGCTTTCTTT. It encodes CASSPPGDRALNTEAFF. The variable domain in full, completed from reference TRBV5-4 and TRBJ1-1, reads ETGVTQSPTHLIKTRGQQVTLRCSSQSGHNTVSWYQQALGQGPQFIFQYYREEENGRGNFPPRFSGLQFPNYSSELNVNALELDDSALYLCASSPPGDRALNTEAFFGQGTRLTVV.

The J gene is TRBJ1-2, the V gene TRBV7-9; 7 bases agree with TRBD1. This CDR3 spans 14 amino acids. The V gene end was trimmed by 2 bases and the J gene end by 3 bases; junction bases not matched to a gene: 3. CDR1 and CDR2 from the germline V gene are SEHNR and FQNEAQ (reference sequence). CDR3 nucleotide sequence: TGTGCCAGCAGCTTAAACAGGGGACACTATGGCTACACCTTC. It encodes CASSLNRGHYGYTF.

The V gene is TRBV4-1, the J gene TRBJ1-1; the D gene is possibly TRBD1 (6 bases). V was cut by 1 base and J by 0 bases, with 12 bases left in between. The CDR3 has 16 amino acids. Germline V lookup: CDR1 MGHRA, CDR2 YSYEKL. This chain's CDR3 is CASSQGTTGMNTEAFF. The CDR3 nucleotides are TGCGCCAGCAGCCAAGGCACTACAGGGATGAACACTGAAGCTTTCTTT.

CDR3 amino acids: CASSSSDRDGYTF. As DNA, the CDR3 is TGTGCCAGCAGTTCCTCGGACAGGGACGGCTACACCTTC. This chain joins TRBV12-3 or TRBV12-4 and TRBJ1-2; 8 bases agree with TRBD1. CDR3 length: 13 amino acids. V trimming: 4 bases; J trimming: 8 bases; junction bases outside the gene matches: 6.

V and J are TRBV27 and TRBJ1-1, with 10 bases lining up with TRBD1. With V trimmed by 4 bases and J by 6 bases, 5 bases remained unmatched. The CDR3 runs 14 residues. Per the germline V gene, CDR1 is MNHEY and CDR2 is SMNVEV (reference sequence). The CDR3 sequence: CASSSGQGLAEAFF. The CDR3, as DNA: TGTGCCAGCAGTTCGGGACAGGGGCTAGCTGAAGCTTTCTTT.

This rearrangement joins TRBV2 to TRBJ1-4, with TRBD1 matching over 8 bases. V lost 6 bases, J lost 0 bases, and 6 bases stayed unmatched. CDR1 is SNHLY, CDR2 FYNNEI, per germline. This CDR3 is built from 16 residues. The CDR3 loop reads CASSPTGVATNEKLFF. The DNA for the CDR3 is TGTGCCAGCAGCCCGACAGGGGTTGCAACTAATGAAAAACTGTTTTTT.

The DNA for the CDR3 is TGCGCCAGCAGCCGGGGGTTCGGCGAGGTACCTAATGAAAAACTGTTTTTT. This sequence encodes CASSRGFGEVPNEKLFF. V is TRBV5-1 and J is TRBJ1-4; D is possibly TRBD1 (5 bases). Looked up from germline, CDR1 is SGHRS and CDR2 is YFSETQ. CDR3 size: 17 residues. Trimming cost V 4 bases and J 3 bases, with 19 bases left between them.

The chain is built from TRBV6-5 and TRBJ1-1; tentative D call: TRBD1 (6 bases). The CDR3 is 14 residues long. Germline values: CDR1 MNHEY, CDR2 SVGAGI. The germline V and J ends were trimmed by 6 bases and 1 base, with 12 bases remaining between them. The CDR3 spells CASRNRAWNTEAFF. Written as DNA, the CDR3 is TGTGCCAGCAGGAACAGGGCCTGGAACACTGAAGCTTTCTTT.

The CDR3 here is CASSLTGDSPLHF. The CDR3 DNA is TGTGCCAGCAGCTTGACAGGTGATTCACCCCTCCACTTT. The rearrangement links TRBV7-9 to TRBJ1-6, with a weak D call TRBD1 (6 bases). This CDR3 is built from 13 residues. The germline V gene encodes CDR1 SEHNR and CDR2 FQNEAQ (reference sequence). Trimming removed 3 bases from V and 8 bases from J, with 8 bases in between.

V gene TRBV23-1 combines with J gene TRBJ2-3; D might be TRBD1 (5 bases). TRBV23-1 is an ORF, and what it does is uncertain. V lost 0 bases to trimming and J lost 3 bases, with 13 bases between them. This CDR3 has 16 residues. The chain's CDR3 is CASSQSGRMGTDTQYF. DNA of the CDR3: TGCGCCAGCAGTCAATCGGGGCGGATGGGGACAGATACGCAGTATTTT.

V and J are TRBV9 and TRBJ2-5; 8 bases agree with TRBD2. The CDR3 has 18 amino acids. The junction had 15 bases not matched to a gene; V was cut back by 2 bases and J by 3 bases. CDR1 is SGDLS and CDR2 is YYNGEE in the germline V gene. The CDR3 here is CASSVSGLAGGTEETQYF. The CDR3 bases are TGTGCCAGCAGCGTCTCCGGTTTGGCGGGAGGTACTGAAGAGACCCAGTACTTC.

The V call is TRBV5-4, the J call TRBJ2-7, with D possibly matching TRBD2 (6 bases). This CDR3 comprises 16 residues. Germline V lookup: CDR1 SGHNT, CDR2 YYREEE (reference sequence). V was cut by 0 bases and J by 1 base, with 14 bases left in between. The CDR3, as DNA: TGTGCCAGCAGCTTGGCCTATTCCCGGGAGTCCTACGAGCAGTACTTC. The encoded protein is CASSLAYSRESYEQYF.

V and J are TRBV2 and TRBJ1-1; D not certain. V was pared by 3 bases and J by 3 bases, with 8 bases between. CDR3 length: 13 amino acids. Germline-derived CDR1 and CDR2 are SNHLY and FYNNEI. The CDR3 here is CASSEYGDTEAFF. Here the CDR3 DNA reads TGTGCCAGCAGTGAGTACGGTGACACTGAAGCTTTCTTT.

This rearrangement joins TRBV9 to TRBJ1-2; D remains unclear. V lost 4 bases, J lost 14 bases, and 27 bases lay in between. From germline, CDR1 is SGDLS and CDR2 YYNGEE. This CDR3 has 15 residues. The DNA of the CDR3 is TGTGCCAGCAGCCTTCTGTCAGCTGCGCCAGGTCAAGGTACCTTC. Translation: CASSLLSAAPGQGTF. Full variable domain (remainder filled in from reference TRBV9 and TRBJ1-2): DSGVTQTPKHLITATGQRVTLRCSPRSGDLSVYWYQQSLDQGLQFLIQYYNGEERAKGNILERFSAQQFPDLHSELNLSSLELGDSALYFCASSLLSAAPGQGTFGSGTRLTVV.

The chain has TRBV12-3 or TRBV12-4 and TRBJ1-5; no firm D call. The length of the CDR3 is 12 residues. Trimming took 2 bases from V and 3 from J, leaving 2 bases between them. DNA for the CDR3: TGTGCCAGCAGTTTACTCAATCAGCCCCAGCATTTT. Translation: CASSLLNQPQHF.

The gene calls are TRBV5-1 and TRBJ2-7; perhaps TRBD1 as D (5 bases). The CDR3 extends over 14 amino acids. Germline CDR1 and CDR2: SGHRS and YFSETQ. Trimming cost V 5 bases and J 6 bases, with 18 bases left between them. CDR3 nucleotides: TGCGCCAGCAGAAGTGAGGCAGGGTGGGGCGAGCAGTACTTC. This encodes CASRSEAGWGEQYF.

The chain joins TRBV15 to TRBJ2-1; D perhaps matches TRBD2 (6 bases). This CDR3 contains 13 residues. V was cut by 0 bases and J by 9 bases, with 9 bases left in between. Germline V lookup: CDR1 LNHNV, CDR2 YYDKDF (reference sequence). DNA of the CDR3: TGTGCCACCAGCAGAGAACGGGAGTCTGAGCAGTTCTTC. Translated, it gives CATSRERESEQFF.

The J gene is TRBJ2-5, the V gene TRBV27, with 7 bases matching TRBD2. In germline, CDR1 is MNHEY, CDR2 SMNVEV (reference sequence). The CDR3 totals 14 residues. The J segment lost 0 bases and the V segment lost 5 bases, leaving 3 bases of the junction unmatched. DNA for the CDR3: TGTGCCAGCAGTCAGGGAGGGTACCAAGAGACCCAGTACTTC. It codes for CASSQGGYQETQYF.

In this sample, this clone turned up once. The chain uses TRBV27 and TRBJ1-1, with 8 bases identical to TRBD1. This CDR3 is built from 13 residues. J was trimmed by 7 bases and V by 4 bases; bases with no gene match: 5. CDR1 MNHEY and CDR2 SMNVEV come from the germline V gene (reference sequence). CDR3 coding DNA: TGTGCCAGCAGTTCGCGACAGGGGAGTGAAGCTTTCTTT. Its translation: CASSSRQGSEAFF.

The J gene is TRBJ1-4, the V gene TRBV20-1; D is undetermined. The V gene lost 4 bases and the J gene lost 5 bases, with 5 bases spanning the gap. This CDR3 spans 11 amino acids. Germline CDR1 reads DFQATT; CDR2 reads SNEGSKA (reference sequence). The chain's CDR3 is CSATKNEKLFF. DNA of the CDR3: TGCAGTGCTACAAAAAATGAAAAACTGTTTTTT.

V gene TRBV19 combines with J gene TRBJ2-5, with TRBD2 matching 11 bases. V gave up 10 bases and J gave up 3 bases; unmatched junction bases: 4. The CDR3 sequence is 13 residues long. CDR1 LNHDA and CDR2 SQIVND come from the germline V gene (reference sequence). CDR3: CATRLAGKETQYF. The CDR3 region has the DNA TGTGCCACCAGACTAGCGGGAAAAGAGACCCAGTACTTC.

The chain has TRBV7-3 and TRBJ1-1, with TRBD1 as a possible D gene (6 bases). This CDR3 has 16 amino acids. Trimming cost V 1 base and J 3 bases, with 15 bases left between them. CDR1 SGHTA and CDR2 FQGTGA come from the germline V gene. The CDR3 sequence is CASSLSGTGSDTEAFF. In DNA form, the CDR3 reads TGTGCCAGCAGCTTAAGCGGAACAGGGAGCGACACTGAAGCTTTCTTT.

This chain connects TRBV11-1 to TRBJ1-5; weak D call: TRBD1 (6 bases). The CDR3 sequence is 15 residues long. V was clipped by 5 bases and J by 3 bases, with 14 bases between them. Germline V gene lookup returns CDR1 SGHAT and CDR2 FQDESV (reference sequence). The CDR3 DNA sequence: TGTGCCAGCAGCGAAAGACAGGTTCCCAATCAGCCCCAGCATTTT. Residues: CASSERQVPNQPQHF.

V is TRBV11-3 and J is TRBJ1-2; TRBD1 agrees at 10 bases. Germline lookup yields CDR1 SGHNT and CDR2 YENEEA. V was pared by 3 bases and J by 3 bases, with 4 bases of the junction left unmatched. The CDR3 is made up of 15 amino acids. The CDR3 spells CASSFGTGAHYGYTF. DNA of the CDR3: TGTGCCAGCAGCTTCGGGACAGGGGCCCACTATGGCTACACCTTC.

The chain carries TRBV4-1 and TRBJ2-7; D is undetermined. The germline V gene encodes CDR1 MGHRA and CDR2 YSYEKL. V was cut by 1 base and J by 0 bases, with 7 bases left in between. The CDR3 has 14 residues. The CDR3, as DNA: TGCGCCAGCAGCCAAGCGGAGAGCTCCTACGAGCAGTACTTC. Protein product: CASSQAESSYEQYF.

For the CDR3, the DNA is TGTGCCAGCTCAGGCCAGGCAGTGAACACCGGGGAGCTGTTTTTT. The encoded protein is CASSGQAVNTGELFF. The V call is TRBV18, the J call TRBJ2-2, with unresolved D. Germline CDR1 and CDR2: KGHSH and LQKENI. The CDR3 is 15 amino acids. Trimming cost V 5 bases and J 1 base, with 11 bases left between them.

The chain couples TRBV7-2 to TRBJ2-3, with 9 bases fitting TRBD2. V was clipped by 1 base and J by 8 bases; unmatched bases: 4. This CDR3 is 14 amino acids long. CDR1 is SGHTA and CDR2 is FQGNSA in the germline V gene. The CDR3 spells CASSLVAGDGTQYF. CDR3 sequence (DNA): TGTGCCAGCAGCTTAGTAGCGGGAGATGGTACGCAGTATTTT.

In this sample, this clone turned up once. The rearrangement joins TRBV28 to TRBJ1-2; 7 nucleotides agree with TRBD1. The CDR3 extends over 18 amino acids. In germline, CDR1 is MDHEN, CDR2 SYDVKM. V gave up 5 bases and J gave up 4 bases; unmatched junction bases: 19. The CDR3 protein is CASSPRGQGGHRGYGYTF. The CDR3 coding sequence is TGTGCCAGCAGTCCCCGCGGGCAGGGGGGCCATCGTGGCTATGGCTACACCTTC.

The chain joins TRBV6-1 to TRBJ1-5, with a weak D call TRBD1 (5 bases). The CDR3 is 16 residues long. V gave up 2 bases and J gave up 6 bases, with 17 bases separating them. Germline V CDR1 and CDR2: MNHNS, SASEGT. The CDR3 bases are TGTGCCAGCAGTGAAAAGGTGGCAGGGACTCGTCAGCCCCAGCATTTT. Translating it yields CASSEKVAGTRQPQHF.